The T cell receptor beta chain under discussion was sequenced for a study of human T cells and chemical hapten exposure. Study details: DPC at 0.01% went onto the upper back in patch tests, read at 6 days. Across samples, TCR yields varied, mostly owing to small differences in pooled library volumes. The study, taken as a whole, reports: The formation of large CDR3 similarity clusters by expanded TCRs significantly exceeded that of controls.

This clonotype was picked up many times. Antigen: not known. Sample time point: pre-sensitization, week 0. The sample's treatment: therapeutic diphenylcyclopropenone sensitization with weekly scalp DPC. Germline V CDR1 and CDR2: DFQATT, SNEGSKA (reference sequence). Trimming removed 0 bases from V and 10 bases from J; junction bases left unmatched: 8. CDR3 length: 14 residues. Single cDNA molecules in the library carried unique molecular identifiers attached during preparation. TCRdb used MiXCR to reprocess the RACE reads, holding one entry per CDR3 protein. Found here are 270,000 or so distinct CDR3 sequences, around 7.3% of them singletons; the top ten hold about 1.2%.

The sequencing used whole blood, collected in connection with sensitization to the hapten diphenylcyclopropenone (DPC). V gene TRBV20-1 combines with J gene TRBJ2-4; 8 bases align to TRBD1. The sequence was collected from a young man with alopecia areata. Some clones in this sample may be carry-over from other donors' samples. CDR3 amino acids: CSARDSRTGRIQYF. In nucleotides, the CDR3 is TGCAGTGCTAGAGATTCCAGGACAGGGCGTATTCAGTACTTC.